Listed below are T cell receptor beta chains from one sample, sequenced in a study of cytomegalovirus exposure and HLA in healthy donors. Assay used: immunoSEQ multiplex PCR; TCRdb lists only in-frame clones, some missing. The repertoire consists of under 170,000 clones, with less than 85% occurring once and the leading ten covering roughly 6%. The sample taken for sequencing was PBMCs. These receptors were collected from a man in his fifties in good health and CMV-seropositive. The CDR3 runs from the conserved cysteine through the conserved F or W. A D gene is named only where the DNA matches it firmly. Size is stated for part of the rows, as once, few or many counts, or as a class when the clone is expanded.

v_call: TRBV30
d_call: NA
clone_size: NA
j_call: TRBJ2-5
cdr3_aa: CAWSVIQETQYF
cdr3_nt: TGTGCCTGGAGTGTTATCCAAGAGACCCAGTACTTC

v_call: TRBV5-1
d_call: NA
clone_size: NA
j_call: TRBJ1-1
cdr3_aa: CASSLEGRGTEAFF
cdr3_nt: TGCGCCAGCAGCTTGGAGGGGCGGGGGACTGAAGCTTTCTTT

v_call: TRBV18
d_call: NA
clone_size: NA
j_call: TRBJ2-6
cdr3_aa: CASSLFEGSGANVLTF
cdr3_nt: TGTGCCAGCTCCTTATTTGAGGGTTCTGGGGCCAACGTCCTGACTTTC

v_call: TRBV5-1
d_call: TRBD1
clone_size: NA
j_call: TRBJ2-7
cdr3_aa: CASSWGRVRTGDEQYF
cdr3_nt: TGCGCCAGCAGCTGGGGGAGGGTGCGGACAGGGGACGAGCAGTACTTC

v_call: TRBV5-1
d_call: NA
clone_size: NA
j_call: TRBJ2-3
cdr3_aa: CASSLGVSDSTDTQYF
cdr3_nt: TGCGCCAGCAGCTTGGGGGTTAGCGACAGCACAGATACGCAGTATTTT

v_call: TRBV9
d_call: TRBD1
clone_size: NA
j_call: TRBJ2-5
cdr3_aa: CASSVRGQETQYF
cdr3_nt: TGTGCCAGCAGCGTCAGGGGGCAAGAGACCCAGTACTTC

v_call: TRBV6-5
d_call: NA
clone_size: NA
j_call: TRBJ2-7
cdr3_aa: CASGRDISYEQYF
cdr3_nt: TGTGCCAGCGGCCGGGACATTAGCTACGAGCAGTACTTC

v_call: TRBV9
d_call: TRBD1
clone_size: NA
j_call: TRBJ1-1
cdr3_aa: CASSVAYRGLNTEAFF
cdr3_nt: TGTGCCAGCAGCGTAGCCTACAGGGGCCTGAACACTGAAGCTTTCTTT

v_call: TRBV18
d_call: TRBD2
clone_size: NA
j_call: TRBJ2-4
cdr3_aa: CASSPSSGAKNIQYF
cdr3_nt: TGTGCCAGTTCACCCTCTAGCGGAGCCAAAAACATTCAGTACTTC

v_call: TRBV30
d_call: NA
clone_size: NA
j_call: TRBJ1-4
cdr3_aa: CACQSRGGTNEKLFF
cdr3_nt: TGTGCCTGCCAAAGCCGCGGGGGTACTAATGAAAAACTGTTTTTT

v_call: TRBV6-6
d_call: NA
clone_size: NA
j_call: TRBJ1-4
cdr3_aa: CASSFGRVGEKLFF
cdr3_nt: TGTGCCAGCAGTTTCGGCAGGGTTGGTGAAAAACTGTTTTTT

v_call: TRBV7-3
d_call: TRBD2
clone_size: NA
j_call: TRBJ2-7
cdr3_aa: CASSLRGGGSYEQYF
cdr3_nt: TGTGCCAGCAGCTTAAGGGGCGGGGGCTCCTACGAGCAGTACTTC

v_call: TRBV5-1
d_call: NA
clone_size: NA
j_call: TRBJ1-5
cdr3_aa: CASSSTGEGQPQHF
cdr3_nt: TGCGCCAGCAGCTCTACCGGGGAGGGTCAGCCCCAGCATTTT

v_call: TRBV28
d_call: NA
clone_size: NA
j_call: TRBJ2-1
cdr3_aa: CASSSMTGGYYNEQFF
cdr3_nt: TGTGCCAGCAGCTCGATGACTGGGGGGTACTACAATGAGCAGTTCTTC

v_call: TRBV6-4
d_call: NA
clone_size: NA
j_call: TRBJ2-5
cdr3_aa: CASSDSASPQGTQYF
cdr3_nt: TGTGCCAGCAGTGACTCGGCTAGCCCTCAAGGGACCCAGTACTTC

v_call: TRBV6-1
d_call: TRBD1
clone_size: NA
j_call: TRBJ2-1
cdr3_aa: CASSVQGATSNEQFF
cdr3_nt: TGTGCCAGCAGTGTGCAGGGGGCCACCTCCAATGAGCAGTTCTTC

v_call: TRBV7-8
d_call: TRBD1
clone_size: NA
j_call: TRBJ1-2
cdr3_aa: CASSLNGDRGSVYTF
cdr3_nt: TGTGCCAGCAGCTTAAACGGCGACAGGGGCAGCGTCTACACCTTC

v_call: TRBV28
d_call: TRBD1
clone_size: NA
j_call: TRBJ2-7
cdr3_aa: CASSPDRPSYEQYF
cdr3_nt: TGTGCCAGCAGCCCGGACAGGCCTTCCTACGAGCAGTACTTC

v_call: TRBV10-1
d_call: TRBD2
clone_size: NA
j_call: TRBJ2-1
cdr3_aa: CASSGGLAGGPYNEQFF
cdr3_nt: TGCGCCAGCAGTGGGGGACTAGCGGGAGGGCCCTACAATGAGCAGTTCTTC

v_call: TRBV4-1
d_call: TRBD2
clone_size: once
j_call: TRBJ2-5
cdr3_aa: CASSQRLAGVETQYF
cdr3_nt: TGCGCCAGCAGCCAACGACTAGCGGGAGTGGAGACCCAGTACTTC

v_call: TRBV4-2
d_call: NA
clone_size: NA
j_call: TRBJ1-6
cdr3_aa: CASSSQDSPINSPLHF
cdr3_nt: TGTGCCAGCAGCTCACAGGACAGCCCGATAAATTCCCCCCTCCACTTT

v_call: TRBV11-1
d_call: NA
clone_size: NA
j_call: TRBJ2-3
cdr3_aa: CASSLNVAGDTQYF
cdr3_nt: TGTGCCAGCAGCTTAAACGTCGCGGGAGATACGCAGTATTTT

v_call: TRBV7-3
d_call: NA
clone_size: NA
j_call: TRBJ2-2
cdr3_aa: CASSSSHTGELFF
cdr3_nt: TGTGCCAGCAGCTCTAGTCACACCGGGGAGCTGTTTTTT

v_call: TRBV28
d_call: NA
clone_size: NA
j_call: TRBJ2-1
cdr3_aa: CASSLYERTPRSYNEQFF
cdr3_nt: TGTGCCAGCAGTTTATATGAGAGGACACCCCGCTCCTACAATGAGCAGTTCTTC

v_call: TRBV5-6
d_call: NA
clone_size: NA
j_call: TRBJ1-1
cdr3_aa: CASSWGVTPATEAFF
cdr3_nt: TGTGCCAGCAGCTGGGGGGTCACCCCGGCAACTGAAGCTTTCTTT

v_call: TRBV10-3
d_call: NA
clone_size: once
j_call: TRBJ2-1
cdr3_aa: CAYAERYNEQFF
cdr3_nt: TGTGCCTACGCAGAGAGGTACAATGAGCAGTTCTTC

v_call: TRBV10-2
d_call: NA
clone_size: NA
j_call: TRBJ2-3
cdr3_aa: CASSEDGSADTQYF
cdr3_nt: TGCGCCAGCAGTGAGGACGGGAGCGCAGATACGCAGTATTTT

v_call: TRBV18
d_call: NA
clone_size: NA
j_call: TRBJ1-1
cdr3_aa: CASSPGLTEAFF
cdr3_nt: TGTGCCAGCTCACCAGGGCTCACTGAAGCTTTCTTT

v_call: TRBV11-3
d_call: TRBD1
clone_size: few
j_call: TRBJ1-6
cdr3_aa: CASSLTGVSAYNSPLHF
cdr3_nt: TGTGCCAGCAGCTTGACAGGGGTGAGCGCCTATAATTCACCCCTCCACTTT

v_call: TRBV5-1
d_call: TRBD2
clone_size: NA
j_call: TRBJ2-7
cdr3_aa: CASSFTSGRDREQYF
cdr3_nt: TGCGCCAGCAGTTTTACTAGCGGGAGGGATCGGGAGCAGTACTTC

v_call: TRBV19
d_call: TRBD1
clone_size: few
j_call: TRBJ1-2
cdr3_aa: CASTLLGQGNGYTF
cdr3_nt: TGTGCCAGTACCCTCCTGGGACAGGGTAATGGCTACACCTTC

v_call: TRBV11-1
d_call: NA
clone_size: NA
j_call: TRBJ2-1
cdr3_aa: CASSTYTGNNEQFF
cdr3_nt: TGTGCCAGCAGCACCTACACCGGGAACAATGAGCAGTTCTTC

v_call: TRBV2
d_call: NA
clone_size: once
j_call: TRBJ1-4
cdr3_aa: CASSQGRANEKLFF
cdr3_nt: TGTGCCAGCAGTCAGGGTAGGGCAAATGAAAAACTGTTTTTT

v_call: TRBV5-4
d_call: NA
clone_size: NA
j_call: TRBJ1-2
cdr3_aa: CASSLGGPYGYTF
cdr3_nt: TGTGCCAGCAGCTTGGGGGGGCCCTATGGCTACACCTTC

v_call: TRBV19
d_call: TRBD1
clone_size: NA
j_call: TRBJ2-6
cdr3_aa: CASSLTGAINSGANVLTF
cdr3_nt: TGTGCCAGTAGTTTGACAGGGGCTATAAACTCTGGGGCCAACGTCCTGACTTTC

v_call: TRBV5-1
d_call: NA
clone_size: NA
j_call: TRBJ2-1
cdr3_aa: CASSLEWGREQFF
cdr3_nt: TGCGCCAGCAGCTTGGAGTGGGGCAGAGAGCAGTTCTTC

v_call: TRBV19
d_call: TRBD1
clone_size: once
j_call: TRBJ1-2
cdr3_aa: CASKRQGAIYGYTF
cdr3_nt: TGTGCCAGTAAACGACAGGGGGCGATCTATGGCTACACCTTC

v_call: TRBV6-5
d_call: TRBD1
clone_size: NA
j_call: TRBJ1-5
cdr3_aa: CASSPGTGFDQPQHF
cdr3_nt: TGTGCCAGCAGCCCAGGGACAGGGTTCGATCAGCCCCAGCATTTT

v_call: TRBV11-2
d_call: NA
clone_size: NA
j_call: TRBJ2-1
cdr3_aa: CASSLVSVPTFANEQFF
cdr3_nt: TGTGCCAGCAGCTTAGTATCGGTTCCGACTTTTGCAAATGAGCAGTTCTTC

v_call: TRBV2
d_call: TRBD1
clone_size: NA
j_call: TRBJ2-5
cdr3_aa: CASSRTGVGSETQYF
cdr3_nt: TGTGCCAGCAGTCGGACAGGGGTTGGATCGGAGACCCAGTACTTC

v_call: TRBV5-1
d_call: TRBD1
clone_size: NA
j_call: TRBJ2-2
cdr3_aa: CASSLQGQGNGELFF
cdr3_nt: TGCGCCAGCAGCTTACAGGGACAGGGTAACGGGGAGCTGTTTTTT